This TCR beta chain comes out of a study of blood T cell repertoires in COVID-19. Study-wide context: There were acute and convalescent COVID-19 samples, and they came from the United States, Italy and Spain.

Method: immunoSEQ multiplex PCR; TCRdb's copy keeps in-frame clones and lacks some. The sample comprises a few hundred thousand clones, roughly 84% of which are singletons, and roughly 3% rests with the top ten. Individuals aged 18 to 89 years were recruited from approximately 24 US areas. Participant-given clinical history determined each cohort assignment. Cohort 3 recovered donors had two negative PCRs, clearance, or symptom resolution. CDR3 size: 14 residues. Germline values: CDR1 MNHEY, CDR2 SMNVEV (reference sequence). V shed 5 bases, J shed 9 bases, and the junction held 5 bases outside the gene matches.

J is TRBJ1-6 and V is TRBV27, with TRBD1 matching 9 bases. The receptor was isolated from a woman younger than 45 who had recovered from COVID-19. Input material: PBMCs or T cells enriched from blood (not recorded which). The CDR3 is CASSTGTGSSPLHF. The CDR3 DNA follows: TGTGCCAGCAGTACCGGGACAGGGAGTTCACCCCTCCACTTT.